The 9 T cell receptor beta chains below were found in one sample sequenced in a study of CD8 T cells in ankylosing spondylitis. TCRdb passed the 5' RACE reads through MiXCR, listing each CDR3 protein once. The sample shows around 280,000 distinct CDR3 sequences, roughly 20% of them seen only once. The sequencing sample was made of blood, either unsorted or a sorted T cell fraction (not recorded which). Receptors were obtained from a male donor with ankylosing spondylitis or in good health (not recorded which).

The rearrangement links TRBV12-3 or TRBV12-4 to TRBJ2-1; maybe TRBD2 (5 bases). This CDR3 is built from 16 residues. Trimming stripped 0 bases from V and 8 bases from J, with 17 bases between. The CDR3: CASSLALGILRHEQFF. The CDR3 region has the DNA TGTGCCAGCAGTTTAGCGCTCGGGATTCTCAGGCATGAGCAGTTCTTC.

This clonotype has just a few counts. The rearrangement joins TRBV5-1 to TRBJ2-5; 7 bases agree with TRBD2. The CDR3 covers 14 residues. Trimming removed 3 bases from V and 4 bases from J; junction bases left unmatched: 6. Germline V lookup: CDR1 SGHRS, CDR2 YFSETQ. The CDR3 loop reads CASSSSRGSETQYF. The CDR3 bases are TGCGCCAGCAGCTCCTCGCGGGGGTCAGAGACCCAGTACTTC.

About this clonotype itself: With a much larger clone just one base away, this may be a read error. The rearrangement uses TRBV12-3 or TRBV12-4 and TRBJ2-5, with D possibly matching TRBD2 (5 bases). This CDR3 has 13 residues. V lost 7 bases and J 4 bases, leaving 13 bases between the germline ends. The CDR3 region has the DNA TGTGCCAGCATCATAGCGTTCGGAGAGACCCAGTACTTC. Translation: CASIIAFGETQYF.

J is TRBJ1-2 and V is TRBV5-1, with a tentative D call TRBD1 (5 bases). V gave up 8 bases and J gave up 3 bases, with 17 bases separating them. Germline V CDR1 and CDR2: SGHRS, YFSETQ. The CDR3 sequence is 14 residues long. The CDR3 DNA reads as TGCGCCAGTCAGCCTGGGGGATTTGACTATGGCTACACCTTC. Its protein product is CASQPGGFDYGYTF.

This clonotype was recorded a few times. The rearrangement uses TRBV20-1 and TRBJ2-2, with 10 bases identical to TRBD2. V was pared by 3 bases and J by 0 bases, with 7 bases of the junction left unmatched. Germline-derived CDR1 and CDR2 are DFQATT and SNEGSKA (reference sequence). This CDR3 is built from 17 residues. For the CDR3, the DNA is TGCAGTGCTAGGGGTCTAGCGGGGGTCGCGAACACCGGGGAGCTGTTTTTT. This translates into CSARGLAGVANTGELFF.

This clonotype has more than one count but fewer than ten. V is TRBV5-1 and J is TRBJ2-2; D is uncertain. Per the germline V gene, CDR1 is SGHRS and CDR2 is YFSETQ. This CDR3 has 14 residues. Trimming took off 0 bases at V and 5 bases at J, with 8 bases between the two ends. CDR3 DNA sequence: TGCGCCAGCAGCTTGGATCCCTTGACCGGGGAGCTGTTTTTT. This codes for CASSLDPLTGELFF.

On this clonotype itself: Germline and junction disagree at one end, which may indicate a read error. V is TRBV5-4 and J is TRBJ2-3, with 12 bases aligning to TRBD2. This CDR3 comprises 13 residues. The germline V gene has CDR1 SGHNT and CDR2 YYREEE (reference sequence). The CDR3 spells CASSLELAGGRNF. CDR3 nucleotide sequence: TGTGCCAGCAGCTTGGAACTAGCGGGGGGCAGAAATTTT.

This clonotype has a handful of counts. J is TRBJ2-2 and V is TRBV7-6; TRBD1 matches 7 bases. The CDR3 length is 16 residues. The J segment lost 6 bases and the V segment lost 10 bases, leaving 17 bases of the junction unmatched. Per the germline V gene, CDR1 is SGHVS and CDR2 is FNYEAQ. This CDR3 reads CATRDPYRGAPGELFF. CDR3 DNA: TGTGCCACCCGGGACCCTTACAGGGGCGCCCCCGGGGAGCTGTTTTTT.

This chain joins TRBV16 and TRBJ2-2; TRBD1 is a possible D gene (6 bases). The CDR3 contains 14 residues. Germline loops: CDR1 KGHSY, CDR2 FQNENV. V was trimmed by 7 bases and J by 3 bases, leaving 12 bases between them. As DNA, the CDR3 is TGTGCCAGCACTCCGGGACACGACACCGGGGAGCTGTTTTTT. This sequence encodes CASTPGHDTGELFF. Full variable domain (remainder filled in from reference TRBV16 and TRBJ2-2): GEEVAQTPKHLVRGEGQKAKLYCAPIKGHSYVFWYQQVLKNEFKFLISFQNENVFDETGMPKERFSAKCLPNSPCSLEIQATKLEDSAVYFCASTPGHDTGELFFGEGSRLTVL.